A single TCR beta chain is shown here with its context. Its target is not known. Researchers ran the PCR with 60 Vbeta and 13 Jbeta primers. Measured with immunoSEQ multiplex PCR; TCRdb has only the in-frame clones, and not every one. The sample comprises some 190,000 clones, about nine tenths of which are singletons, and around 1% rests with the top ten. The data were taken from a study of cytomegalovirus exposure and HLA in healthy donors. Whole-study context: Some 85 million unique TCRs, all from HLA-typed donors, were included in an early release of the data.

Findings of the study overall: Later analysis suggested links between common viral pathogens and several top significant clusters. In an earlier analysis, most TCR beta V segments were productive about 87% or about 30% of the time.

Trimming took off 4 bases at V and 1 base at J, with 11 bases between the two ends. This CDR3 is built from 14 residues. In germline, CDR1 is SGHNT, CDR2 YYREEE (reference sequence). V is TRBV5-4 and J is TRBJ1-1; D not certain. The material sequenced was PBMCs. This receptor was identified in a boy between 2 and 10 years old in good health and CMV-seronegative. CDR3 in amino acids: CASSTGLPNTEAFF. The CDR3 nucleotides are TGTGCCAGCAGCACCGGACTCCCGAACACTGAAGCTTTCTTT. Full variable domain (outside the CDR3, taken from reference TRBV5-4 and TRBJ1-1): ETGVTQSPTHLIKTRGQQVTLRCSSQSGHNTVSWYQQALGQGPQFIFQYYREEENGRGNFPPRFSGLQFPNYSSELNVNALELDDSALYLCASSTGLPNTEAFFGQGTRLTVV.